This TCR beta chain was profiled in a study of T cells in tuberculosis (dated 2018 in TCRdb). Background for the entire study: The study combined CD1B tetramers and high-throughput TCR immunosequencing to characterize T cells specific for the mycobacterial lipid antigen glucose monomycolate (GMM). With over 8 people per group, a South African clinical cohort compared IGRA-negative adolescents, IGRA-positive adolescents with latent tuberculosis, and adults with active tuberculosis.

The CDR3 measures 13 amino acids from cysteine to phenylalanine. Of all the DNA, just the CDR3 is kept, 39 bases in frame from base 1. CDR1 and CDR2, looked up from the germline V gene, are SGHDT and YYEEEE. Relative to germline, V is 0 bases shorter and J is 7 bases shorter, with 8 bases between their ends. General study outcomes and caveats: Compared with IGRA-negative controls, TCR-alpha repertoires from active tuberculosis had smaller mean NN-distances to GMM-specific TCRs, which suggests clonal expansion of these TCRs. The smaller NN-distances were partly driven by shorter CDR3-alpha lengths in active tuberculosis patients, and the difference for TCR-beta did not reach statistical significance. An accuracy of 87% (AUROC roughly 0.87) was reached by a classifier using the diverse GMM-specific repertoire, compared with more than 65% accuracy when GEM motif frequencies were used. Which clinical samples got chosen depended on the availability of cryopreserved specimens, and the active tuberculosis cases were adults, whereas the controls were adolescents.

At study entry, adolescents were screened for latent tuberculosis infection using a tuberculin skin test and the QuantiFERON-TB GOLD In-Tube IGRA. Unsorted cryopreserved PBMC were immunosequenced, covering on average about 100,000 T cells per clinical donor. Eleven high schools in the Worcester region of the Western Cape, South Africa, served as enrollment sites for adolescents aged 12 to 18 years. Roughly ten M. tuberculosis-infected adolescents and approximately 10 uninfected adolescents were selected, with the two groups matched for age and sex. PBMC from adolescents were isolated by density centrifugation from freshly drawn heparinized blood and then cryopreserved. On this clone: Its binding antigen is unknown. No base-level quality is on record; no much larger clone is a single base apart.

The immunoSEQ multiplex PCR assay was used to generate TCR libraries, with TCR-beta and/or TCR-alpha/delta assays applied to each sample. The amplified TCR libraries were sequenced on the Illumina high-throughput platform. Turning to the authors' computational methods: Clustering and dimensionality reduction relied on pairwise TCRdist distances among GMM-specific receptors from T cells that were either sorted ex vivo or expanded in vitro. Each clinical repertoire received a mean NN-distance score, defined as the average TCRdist to the nearest 10% of tetramer-positive reference sequences. GEM TCR motif frequency was computed as the fraction of unique TCRs matching known GEM sequences by V/J usage and CDR3 length. Active tuberculosis was classified by linear discriminant analysis with leave-one-out cross-validation, implemented in scikit-learn. Not all clones reach the TCRdb copy of this immuneACCESS table, which keeps in-frame sequences only. Checked studies attribute under half of the gap to unresolved V genes and leave the rest unexplained. V, J and clone size derive from that table, while D and trimming were established from the DNA sequence. Recorded for this sample are under 40,000 clones; less than 95% of them occurred a single time. The ten largest clonotypes hold about 7.8% of the sample.

Here the chain combines TRBV5-6 and TRBJ1-5, with the D gene call left open. Sample: PBMCs. The origin of this receptor is a donor aged 10 to 29 with latent tuberculosis or without tuberculosis infection. The CDR3: CASSLGRVQPQHF. The nucleotide sequence reads as follows: TGTGCCAGCAGCTTGGGGCGGGTCCAGCCCCAGCATTTT.